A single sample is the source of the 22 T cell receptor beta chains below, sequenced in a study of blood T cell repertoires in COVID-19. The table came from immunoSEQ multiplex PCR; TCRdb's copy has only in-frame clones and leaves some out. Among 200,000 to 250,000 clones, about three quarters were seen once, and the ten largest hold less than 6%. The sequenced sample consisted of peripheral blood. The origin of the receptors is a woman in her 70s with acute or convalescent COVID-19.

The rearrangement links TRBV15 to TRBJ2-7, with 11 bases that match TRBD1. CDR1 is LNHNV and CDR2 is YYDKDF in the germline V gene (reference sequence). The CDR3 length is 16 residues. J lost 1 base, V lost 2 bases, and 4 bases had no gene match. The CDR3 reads CATSRPGTGGSYEQYF. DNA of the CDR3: TGTGCCACCAGCAGACCCGGGACAGGGGGTTCCTACGAGCAGTACTTC. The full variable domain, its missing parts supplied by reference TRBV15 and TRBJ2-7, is DAMVIQNPRYQVTQFGKPVTLSCSQTLNHNVMYWYQQKSSQAPKLLFHYYDKDFNNEADTPDNFQSRRPNTSFCFLDIRSPGLGDTAMYLCATSRPGTGGSYEQYFGPGTRLTVT.

The CDR3 spells CASRPGSSYEQYF. Written as DNA, the CDR3 is TGTGCCAGCAGACCTGGGAGCTCCTACGAGCAGTACTTC. The gene calls are TRBV28 and TRBJ2-7, with D perhaps matching TRBD2 (5 bases). CDR1 and CDR2 from the germline V gene are MDHEN and SYDVKM. Deletions cut 6 bases from V and 0 bases from J, with 9 bases between. CDR3 length: 13 amino acids. The full variable domain, completed using reference TRBV28 and TRBJ2-7, is DVKVTQSSRYLVKRTGEKVFLECVQDMDHENMFWYRQDPGLGLRLIYFSYDVKMKEKGDIPEGYSVSREKKERFSLILESASTNQTSMYLCASRPGSSYEQYFGPGTRLTVT.

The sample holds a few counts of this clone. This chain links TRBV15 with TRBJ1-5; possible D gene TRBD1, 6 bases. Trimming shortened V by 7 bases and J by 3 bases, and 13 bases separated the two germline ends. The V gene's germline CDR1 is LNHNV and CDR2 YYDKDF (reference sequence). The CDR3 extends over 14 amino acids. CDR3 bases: TGTGCCACCAACACGGGGGGCCTCAATCAGCCCCAGCATTTT. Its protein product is CATNTGGLNQPQHF.

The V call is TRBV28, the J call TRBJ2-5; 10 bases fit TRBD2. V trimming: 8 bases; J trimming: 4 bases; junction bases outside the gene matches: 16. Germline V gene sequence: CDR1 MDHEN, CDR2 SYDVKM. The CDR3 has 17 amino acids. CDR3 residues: CASQGTGTRLAGETQYF. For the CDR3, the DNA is TGTGCCAGCCAAGGGACAGGTACCCGACTAGCGGGAGAGACCCAGTACTTC.

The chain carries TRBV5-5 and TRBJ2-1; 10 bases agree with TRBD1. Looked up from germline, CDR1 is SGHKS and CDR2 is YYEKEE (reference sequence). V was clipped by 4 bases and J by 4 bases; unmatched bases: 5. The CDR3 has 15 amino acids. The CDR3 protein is CASSLTGGQYNEQFF. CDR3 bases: TGTGCCAGCAGCCTGACAGGGGGCCAGTACAATGAGCAGTTCTTC.

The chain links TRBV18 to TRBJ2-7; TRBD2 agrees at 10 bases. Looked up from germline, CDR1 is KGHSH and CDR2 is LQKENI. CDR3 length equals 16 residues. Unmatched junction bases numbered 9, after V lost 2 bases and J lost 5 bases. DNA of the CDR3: TGTGCCAGCTCACCAGCGGTACCTAGCGGGAGCGACGAGCAGTACTTC. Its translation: CASSPAVPSGSDEQYF. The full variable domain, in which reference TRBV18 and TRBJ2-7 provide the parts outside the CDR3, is NAGVMQNPRHLVRRRGQEARLRCSPMKGHSHVYWYRQLPEEGLKFMVYLQKENIIDESGMPKERFSAEFPKEGPSILRIQQVVRGDSAAYFCASSPAVPSGSDEQYFGPGTRLTVT.

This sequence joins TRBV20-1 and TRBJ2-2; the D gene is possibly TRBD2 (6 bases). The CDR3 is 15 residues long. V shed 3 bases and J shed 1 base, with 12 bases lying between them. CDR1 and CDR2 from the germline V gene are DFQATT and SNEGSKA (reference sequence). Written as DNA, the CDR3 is TGCAGTGCTAGTGGAGAAGCGGGGAACACCGGGGAGCTGTTTTTT. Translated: CSASGEAGNTGELFF.

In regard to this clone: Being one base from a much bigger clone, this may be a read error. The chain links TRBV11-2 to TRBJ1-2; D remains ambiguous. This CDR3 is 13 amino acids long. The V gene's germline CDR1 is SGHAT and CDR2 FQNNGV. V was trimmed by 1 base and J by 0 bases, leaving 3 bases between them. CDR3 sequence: CASSLAANYGYTF. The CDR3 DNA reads TGTGCCAGCAGCTTAGCAGCTAACTATGGCTACACCTTC.

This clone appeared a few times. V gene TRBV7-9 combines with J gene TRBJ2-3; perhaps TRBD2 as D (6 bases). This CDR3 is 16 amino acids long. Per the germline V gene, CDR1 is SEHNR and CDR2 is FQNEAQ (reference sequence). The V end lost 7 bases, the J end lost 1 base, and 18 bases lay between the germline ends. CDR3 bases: TGTGCCAGCACTACTCAAAGACCTAGCGGCACAGATACGCAGTATTTT. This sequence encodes CASTTQRPSGTDTQYF.

CDR3 residues: CASSQGTGWNQPQHF. The CDR3 DNA sequence: TGCGCCAGCAGCCAAGGGACAGGGTGGAATCAGCCCCAGCATTTT. The chain is built from TRBV4-1 and TRBJ1-5; TRBD1 matches 8 bases. CDR1 and CDR2 (germline): MGHRA, YSYEKL. This CDR3 spans 15 amino acids. V shed 1 base, J shed 4 bases, and the junction held 3 bases outside the gene matches.

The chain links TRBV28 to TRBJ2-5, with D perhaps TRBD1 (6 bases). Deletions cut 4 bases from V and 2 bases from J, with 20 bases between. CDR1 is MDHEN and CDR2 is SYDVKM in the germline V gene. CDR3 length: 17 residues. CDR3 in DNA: TGTGCCAGCAGTTCCATGCAAGCCGGGACAAAACAAGAGACCCAGTACTTC. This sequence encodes CASSSMQAGTKQETQYF.

CDR3 DNA: TGTGCCAGCAGTTCACCCCTAGGACTAGCGGGAAAGTACAATGAGCAGTTCTTC. It is translated as CASSSPLGLAGKYNEQFF. The chain combines TRBV28 with TRBJ2-1; TRBD2 aligns across 12 bases. Germline V CDR1 and CDR2: MDHEN, SYDVKM. With V trimmed by 4 bases and J by 4 bases, 11 bases remained unmatched. This CDR3 has 18 residues.

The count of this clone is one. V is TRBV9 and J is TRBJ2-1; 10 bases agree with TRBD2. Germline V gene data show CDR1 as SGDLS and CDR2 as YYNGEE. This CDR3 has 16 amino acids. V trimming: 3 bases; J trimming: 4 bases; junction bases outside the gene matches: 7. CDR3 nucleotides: TGTGCCAGCAGCGCGCTCGGACTAGCGGTATACAATGAGCAGTTCTTC. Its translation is CASSALGLAVYNEQFF.

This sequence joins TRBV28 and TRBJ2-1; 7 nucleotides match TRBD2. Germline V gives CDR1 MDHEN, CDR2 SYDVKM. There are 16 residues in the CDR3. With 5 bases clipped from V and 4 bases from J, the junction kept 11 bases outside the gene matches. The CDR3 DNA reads TGTGCCAGCAGTCCCCCCGGCGGGAGCGCTTACAATGAGCAGTTCTTC. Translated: CASSPPGGSAYNEQFF.

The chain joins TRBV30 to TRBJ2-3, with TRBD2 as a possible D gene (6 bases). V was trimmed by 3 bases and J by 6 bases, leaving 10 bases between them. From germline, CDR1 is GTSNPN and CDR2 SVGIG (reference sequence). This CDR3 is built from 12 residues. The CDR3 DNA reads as TGTGCCTGGAGGACTAGTACCGATACGCAGTATTTT. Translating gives CAWRTSTDTQYF.

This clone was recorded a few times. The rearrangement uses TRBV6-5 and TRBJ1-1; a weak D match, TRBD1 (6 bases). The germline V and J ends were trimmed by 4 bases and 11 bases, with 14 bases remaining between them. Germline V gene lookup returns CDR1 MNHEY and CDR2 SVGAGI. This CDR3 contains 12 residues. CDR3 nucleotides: TGTGCCAGCAGTTCCGGACAGTCATACGCTTTCTTT. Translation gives CASSSGQSYAFF.

CDR3 residues: CSVAGTGGTDTQYF. Written as DNA, the CDR3 is TGCAGCGTCGCCGGGACAGGAGGCACAGATACGCAGTATTTT. This chain uses TRBV29-1 with TRBJ2-3, with 8 bases that match TRBD1. Germline CDR1 and CDR2: SQVTM and ANQGSEA. Trimming removed 6 bases from V and 1 base from J; junction bases left unmatched: 6. The length of the CDR3 is 14 residues.

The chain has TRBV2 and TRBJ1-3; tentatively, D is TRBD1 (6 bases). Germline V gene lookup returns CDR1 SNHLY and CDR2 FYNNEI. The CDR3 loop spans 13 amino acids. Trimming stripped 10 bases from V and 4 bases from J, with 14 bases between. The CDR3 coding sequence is TGTGCCACCCAACAGGGCGGCGGAAACACCATATATTTT. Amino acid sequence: CATQQGGGNTIYF.

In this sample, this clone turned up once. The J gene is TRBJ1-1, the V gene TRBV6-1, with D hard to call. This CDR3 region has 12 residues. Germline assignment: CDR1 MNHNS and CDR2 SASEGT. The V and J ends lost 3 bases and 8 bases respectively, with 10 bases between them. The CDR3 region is CASSDPRSEAFF. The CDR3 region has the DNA TGTGCCAGCAGTGATCCCCGGAGCGAAGCTTTCTTT.

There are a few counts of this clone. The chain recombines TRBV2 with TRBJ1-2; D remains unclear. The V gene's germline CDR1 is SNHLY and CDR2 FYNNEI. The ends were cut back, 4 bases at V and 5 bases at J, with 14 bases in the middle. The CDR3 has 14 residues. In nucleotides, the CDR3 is TGTGCCAGCAGTGCCCTAGTAAGAATTTATGGCTACACCTTC. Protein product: CASSALVRIYGYTF.

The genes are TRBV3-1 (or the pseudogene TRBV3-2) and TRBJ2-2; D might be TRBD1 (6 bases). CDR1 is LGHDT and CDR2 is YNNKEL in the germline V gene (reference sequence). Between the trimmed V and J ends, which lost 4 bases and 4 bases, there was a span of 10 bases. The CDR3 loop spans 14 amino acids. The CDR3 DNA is TGTGCCAGCAGCCCCGGGACACGCACCGGGGAGCTGTTTTTT. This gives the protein CASSPGTRTGELFF.

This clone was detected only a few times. The CDR3 nucleotides are TGCGCCAGCCGGAGTACTAGCGGGCTCTCCTACGAGCAGTACTTC. As protein: CASRSTSGLSYEQYF. J is TRBJ2-7 and V is TRBV5-1, with 9 bases lining up with TRBD2. Germline V lookup: CDR1 SGHRS, CDR2 YFSETQ. The CDR3 is made up of 15 amino acids. The V and J ends lost 7 bases and 0 bases, in that order; junction bases with no gene match: 8.